A selection of T cell receptor beta chains follows, all from one sample in a study of patients and donors after allogeneic stem cell transplantation. In TCRdb, the RT-PCR reads were re-called with MiXCR into one record per CDR3 protein. The sample contains 150,000 to 250,000 distinct CDR3 sequences, 40% to 45% of which appear only once. Sequenced: blood, either unsorted or a sorted T cell fraction (not recorded which). Receptors were obtained from a human donor who was either an allogeneic HSCT recipient or a stem cell or donor lymphocyte infusion donor (not recorded which). It is not recorded whose cells these are; they may come from a transplant donor. The CDR3 runs from the conserved cysteine through the conserved F or W.

J gene | CDR3 length | V gene | CDR3 protein
TRBJ1-1 | 14 | TRBV28 | CASSPYGAGTEAFF
TRBJ1-4 | 16 | TRBV5-1 | CASSRLGSPVEEKLFF
TRBJ1-1 | 13 | TRBV20-1 | CSARAGMGTEAFF
TRBJ2-2 | 13 | TRBV5-1 | CASSKPPAGELFF
TRBJ1-2 | 13 | TRBV7-9 | CASSSMVVYGYTF
TRBJ2-5 | 12 | TRBV28 | CASRALGETQYF
TRBJ1-1 | 13 | TRBV9 | CASSPQRGREAFF
TRBJ2-7 | 14 | TRBV5-4 | CASSPNRDSREQYF
TRBJ2-5 | 15 | TRBV15 | CATSRVRDLEETQYF
TRBJ2-2 | 12 | TRBV3-1 | CASSLQTGELFF
TRBJ1-4 | 16 | TRBV7-2 | CASSLALRAGDEKLFF
TRBJ2-2 | 14 | TRBV7-3 | CASSWTRATGELFF
TRBJ1-1 | 15 | TRBV29-1 | CSIHGPTGANTEAFF
TRBJ2-5 | 14 | TRBV9 | CASSVETGGETQYF
TRBJ1-1 | 13 | TRBV7-2 | CASSWGVTIEAFF
TRBJ1-1 | 14 | TRBV12-3/TRBV12-4 | CASSPKAGLTEAFF
TRBJ2-5 | 16 | TRBV14 | CASSQEVSRRQETQYF
TRBJ2-3 | 13 | TRBV28 | CASRASDRETQYF
TRBJ1-5 | 17 | TRBV7-8 | CASSLVTGRGANQPQHF
TRBJ2-7 | 13 | TRBV5-1 | CASQPGSSYEQYF
TRBJ1-2 | 13 | TRBV27 | CVSSPRRVYGYTF
TRBJ1-1 | 15 | TRBV3-1 | CASSQDLGPGTEAFF
TRBJ2-1 | 16 | TRBV21-1 | CASIIAGGSSYNEQFF
TRBJ2-7 | 14 | TRBV12-3/TRBV12-4 | CASSFAGVDYEQYF
TRBJ2-1 | 16 | TRBV7-9 | CASSSVAGPGRNEQFF
TRBJ1-1 | 13 | TRBV9 | CASSAGGGTEAFF
TRBJ1-1 | 13 | TRBV6-6 | CASIKGRAEEAFF
TRBJ2-1 | 13 | TRBV5-1 | CASHLDIINEQFF
TRBJ2-4 | 16 | TRBV4-3 | CASSQEPTHGGNIQYF
TRBJ1-4 | 16 | TRBV12-3/TRBV12-4 | CASSLAGGQGTEKLFF
TRBJ1-1 | 13 | TRBV28 | CASKGTANTEAFF
TRBJ1-1 | 13 | TRBV7-3 | CASSADRGLGAFF
TRBJ1-1 | 15 | TRBV25-1 | CASSEPDRVDTEAFF
TRBJ1-2 | 16 | TRBV7-2 | CASSLVARTGGNGYTF
TRBJ1-1 | 15 | TRBV7-2 | CASSLEGGMNTEAFF
TRBJ1-6 | 15 | TRBV20-1 | CSARDPQGWESPLHF
TRBJ1-2 | 13 | TRBV6-2/TRBV6-3 | CASFDSLLYGYTF
TRBJ2-3 | 16 | TRBV7-9 | CASSLLGSLGTDTQYF
TRBJ1-6 | 12 | TRBV2 | CASSVPNSPLHF
TRBJ2-3 | 13 | TRBV12-3/TRBV12-4 | CASSDDYTDTQYF
TRBJ2-4 | 12 | TRBV6-5 | CASSAPGTHEYF
TRBJ1-2 | 14 | TRBV7-2 | CASSLGVTNYGYTF
TRBJ1-3 | 15 | TRBV6-5 | CASSDTGGTGNTIYF
TRBJ2-3 | 15 | TRBV28 | CASSQPSGRSDTQYF
TRBJ1-1 | 11 | TRBV6-6 | CASSYGAEAFF
TRBJ1-1 | 15 | TRBV5-1 | CASSLDAVMNTEAFF
TRBJ1-1 | 13 | TRBV6-5 | CASRALGSTEAFF
TRBJ1-1 | 13 | TRBV12-3/TRBV12-4 | CASSLKEDSWAFF
TRBJ1-2 | 12 | TRBV29-1 | CSVPRDGGGYTF
TRBJ1-1 | 17 | TRBV11-2 | CASSWRQGANLNTEAFF
TRBJ2-1 | 15 | TRBV7-8 | CASSSITGPYNEQFF